This T cell receptor beta chain is drawn from a study of T cells in women clearing cervical HPV infection. Overall study context: Donors had HPV16-related CIN3 or worse; 2 had invasive cancer. No precancer developed; the control's incident HPV16 infection cleared within 12 months. Case blood was drawn when the lesion was first found; control blood after infection became undetectable.

A word on this clone: The read is 3 residues too short to cover the CDR3 end, so that end is filled in from the germline J gene.

V trimming: 5 bases; J trimming: 1 base; junction bases outside the gene matches: 9. The V gene's germline CDR1 is SGHVS and CDR2 FQNEAQ. The CDR3 loop spans 16 amino acids. The table came from immunoSEQ multiplex PCR; TCRdb's copy has only in-frame clones and leaves some out. The sample totals roughly 40,000 clones. Input material: blood buffy coat. This TCR came from a woman between 18 and 75 years old with a cervical HPV16 infection that either progressed to CIN3+ or cleared (not recorded which). V and J are TRBV7-8 and TRBJ2-5; the match to TRBD2 covers 8 bases. The sequenced CDR3 bases are TGTGCCAGCAGCCACGGGAGGGAGCAGGGCCAAGAGACC. Translation gives CASSHGREQGQET. The full-length CDR3 reads as CASSHGREQGQETQYF.